Listed below are T cell receptor beta chains from one sample, sequenced in a study of blood T cell repertoires in COVID-19. Clones were sequenced by immunoSEQ multiplex PCR, and TCRdb holds only the in-frame ones, with some missing. Seen here are more than 65,000 clones, over 65% observed once, and the top ten hold 35% to 45%. Sequencing used peripheral blood. Every receptor here comes from a woman aged 65 to 85 with acute or convalescent COVID-19. Both conserved end residues are part of each CDR3. Each record gives: clone size, D gene, V gene, J gene, CDR3 protein, CDR3 DNA. D genes are given only for firm matches. Clone size is given for some rows only: seen once, a few or many times, or a class if the clone is expanded.

clone size: once; D gene: .; V gene: TRBV10-2; J gene: TRBJ2-5; CDR3 protein: CASSESAEGGETQYF; CDR3 DNA: TGCGCCAGCAGTGAGTCTGCGGAAGGGGGAGAGACCCAGTACTTC
clone size: .; D gene: TRBD1; V gene: TRBV2; J gene: TRBJ2-7; CDR3 protein: CASKKTGDSEQYF; CDR3 DNA: TGTGCCAGCAAGAAGACAGGGGACTCCGAGCAGTACTTC
clone size: once; D gene: .; V gene: TRBV9; J gene: TRBJ2-2; CDR3 protein: CASSVSGQNTGELFF; CDR3 DNA: TGTGCCAGCAGCGTATCTGGACAGAACACCGGGGAGCTGTTTTTT
clone size: .; D gene: .; V gene: TRBV5-6; J gene: TRBJ1-2; CDR3 protein: CASSLSLQNSGGYTF; CDR3 DNA: TGTGCCAGCAGCTTGAGCTTGCAGAATTCGGGAGGCTACACCTTC
clone size: few; D gene: .; V gene: TRBV4-1; J gene: TRBJ1-2; CDR3 protein: CASSQEGRRQRNF; CDR3 DNA: TGCGCCAGCAGCCAAGAGGGTCGCCGGCAGCGAAACTTC
clone size: once; D gene: TRBD2; V gene: TRBV29-1; J gene: TRBJ2-5; CDR3 protein: CSVAGLAGVQETQYF; CDR3 DNA: TGCAGCGTCGCCGGACTAGCGGGAGTACAAGAGACCCAGTACTTC
clone size: .; D gene: TRBD2; V gene: TRBV7-7; J gene: TRBJ2-3; CDR3 protein: CASSPGGGSTDTQYF; CDR3 DNA: TGTGCCAGCAGCCCCGGGGGGGGTAGCACAGATACGCAGTATTTT
clone size: .; D gene: TRBD1; V gene: TRBV7-2; J gene: TRBJ1-1; CDR3 protein: CASSLPGGRGTEAFF; CDR3 DNA: TGTGCCAGCAGCTTGCCAGGGGGCCGGGGGACTGAAGCTTTCTTT
clone size: .; D gene: .; V gene: TRBV5-1; J gene: TRBJ2-1; CDR3 protein: CASSLLPGTISNEQFF; CDR3 DNA: TGCGCCAGCAGCTTGTTACCGGGAACAATATCCAATGAGCAGTTCTTC
clone size: .; D gene: .; V gene: TRBV21-1; J gene: TRBJ2-4; CDR3 protein: CASSPLRVGKNIQYF; CDR3 DNA: TGTGCCAGCAGCCCTTTGAGGGTCGGCAAAAACATTCAGTACTTC
clone size: .; D gene: .; V gene: TRBV2; J gene: TRBJ1-5; CDR3 protein: CASSEGQGNQPQHF; CDR3 DNA: TGTGCCAGCAGTGAAGGTCAGGGAAATCAGCCCCAGCATTTT
clone size: .; D gene: .; V gene: TRBV2; J gene: TRBJ1-6; CDR3 protein: CASTEGVAGSPLHF; CDR3 DNA: TGTGCCAGCACCGAGGGGGTAGCGGGTTCACCCCTCCACTTT
clone size: once; D gene: .; V gene: TRBV5-1; J gene: TRBJ2-2; CDR3 protein: CASSLARQHTGELFF; CDR3 DNA: TGCGCCAGCAGCTTGGCTAGACAGCACACCGGGGAGCTGTTTTTT
clone size: .; D gene: TRBD1; V gene: TRBV5-1; J gene: TRBJ1-6; CDR3 protein: CASSLTGTGDSPLHF; CDR3 DNA: TGCGCCAGCAGCTTAACCGGGACAGGGGATTCACCCCTCCACTTT
clone size: few; D gene: TRBD2; V gene: TRBV30; J gene: TRBJ2-7; CDR3 protein: CASGRDNYEQYF; CDR3 DNA: TGTGCCTCCGGGAGGGACAACTACGAGCAGTACTTC
clone size: few; D gene: .; V gene: TRBV5-6; J gene: TRBJ2-7; CDR3 protein: CASSRESRVNYEQYF; CDR3 DNA: TGTGCCAGCAGCCGGGAAAGTAGGGTCAACTACGAGCAGTACTTC
clone size: .; D gene: .; V gene: TRBV11-2; J gene: TRBJ1-1; CDR3 protein: CASSLGLSGSTEAFF; CDR3 DNA: TGTGCCAGCAGCTTAGGGTTGAGCGGGAGCACTGAAGCTTTCTTT
clone size: .; D gene: .; V gene: TRBV7-9; J gene: TRBJ2-5; CDR3 protein: CASSFFIGAGVEETQYF; CDR3 DNA: TGTGCCAGCAGCTTCTTTATTGGGGCAGGGGTGGAAGAGACCCAGTACTTC
clone size: .; D gene: TRBD1; V gene: TRBV4-1; J gene: TRBJ1-1; CDR3 protein: CASSPPAGGTEAFF; CDR3 DNA: TGCGCCAGCAGCCCCCCGGCAGGGGGGACTGAAGCTTTCTTT
clone size: .; D gene: TRBD1; V gene: TRBV29-1; J gene: TRBJ1-2; CDR3 protein: CSAELPGQGAGIDGYTF; CDR3 DNA: TGCAGCGCCGAATTGCCGGGACAGGGGGCTGGAATTGATGGCTACACCTTC
clone size: .; D gene: .; V gene: TRBV19; J gene: TRBJ2-2; CDR3 protein: CASSIYSDNTGELFF; CDR3 DNA: TGTGCCAGTAGTATATACAGTGATAACACCGGGGAGCTGTTTTTT
clone size: .; D gene: .; V gene: TRBV7-9; J gene: TRBJ1-6; CDR3 protein: CASRETGLNSPLHF; CDR3 DNA: TGTGCCAGCAGGGAGACAGGACTTAATTCACCCCTCCACTTT
clone size: .; D gene: TRBD1; V gene: TRBV5-1; J gene: TRBJ1-3; CDR3 protein: CASRPDRAGNTIYF; CDR3 DNA: TGCGCCAGCAGACCGGACAGGGCTGGAAACACCATATATTTT
clone size: .; D gene: TRBD2; V gene: TRBV5-1; J gene: TRBJ2-2; CDR3 protein: CASSPTRLAGYTGELFF; CDR3 DNA: TGCGCCAGCAGCCCTACCCGACTAGCGGGCTACACCGGGGAGCTGTTTTTT
clone size: .; D gene: .; V gene: TRBV5-1; J gene: TRBJ1-6; CDR3 protein: CASSYRDMDNSPLHF; CDR3 DNA: TGCGCCAGCAGCTACCGGGACATGGATAATTCACCCCTCCACTTT
clone size: .; D gene: .; V gene: TRBV5-6; J gene: TRBJ2-7; CDR3 protein: CASKATSYEQYF; CDR3 DNA: TGTGCCAGCAAAGCTACTTCCTACGAGCAGTACTTC
clone size: .; D gene: .; V gene: TRBV19; J gene: TRBJ2-1; CDR3 protein: CASSIARDEQFF; CDR3 DNA: TGTGCCAGTAGTATAGCCCGGGATGAGCAGTTCTTC
clone size: .; D gene: .; V gene: TRBV30; J gene: TRBJ1-2; CDR3 protein: CAWSLTVNGYTF; CDR3 DNA: TGTGCCTGGAGCCTTACAGTGAATGGCTACACCTTC
clone size: .; D gene: .; V gene: TRBV10-1; J gene: TRBJ1-1; CDR3 protein: CASSESLSGEAFF; CDR3 DNA: TGCGCCAGCAGTGAGTCTCTTTCCGGTGAAGCTTTCTTT
clone size: .; D gene: .; V gene: TRBV28; J gene: TRBJ1-1; CDR3 protein: CASSPYWGPDNTEAFF; CDR3 DNA: TGTGCCAGCAGTCCCTATTGGGGGCCAGACAACACTGAAGCTTTCTTT
clone size: .; D gene: .; V gene: TRBV6-6; J gene: TRBJ1-1; CDR3 protein: CASSYPPQGTEAFF; CDR3 DNA: TGTGCCAGCAGTTACCCCCCACAGGGCACTGAAGCTTTCTTT
clone size: few; D gene: TRBD1; V gene: TRBV18; J gene: TRBJ2-1; CDR3 protein: CASSLGQGFDEQFF; CDR3 DNA: TGTGCCAGCTCACTGGGACAGGGGTTCGATGAGCAGTTCTTC
clone size: .; D gene: .; V gene: TRBV28; J gene: TRBJ1-1; CDR3 protein: CASSLAYNTEAFF; CDR3 DNA: TGTGCCAGCAGTTTGGCATATAACACTGAAGCTTTCTTT
clone size: once; D gene: .; V gene: TRBV5-6; J gene: TRBJ2-3; CDR3 protein: CATKGGTTSTDTQYF; CDR3 DNA: TGTGCCACCAAGGGCGGGACGACTAGCACAGATACGCAGTATTTT
clone size: .; D gene: .; V gene: TRBV4-3; J gene: TRBJ2-1; CDR3 protein: CASSQALSASYNEQFF; CDR3 DNA: TGCGCCAGCAGCCAAGCGTTGAGTGCCTCCTACAATGAGCAGTTCTTC